This note documents a single TCR beta chain sequence. An end of the junction does not agree with germline; a read error may underlie this. The data were obtained in a study of immune evolution from preneoplasia to lung adenocarcinoma. Here immunoSEQ multiplex PCR was the method, and the copy in TCRdb shows in-frame clones only, minus some. The sample lists a few thousand clones, 70% to 90% occurring once. This CDR3 has 12 residues. Per germline, CDR1 MNHEY and CDR2 SVGAGI. This clonotype was obtained from a person aged 45 to 59 with lung adenocarcinoma. The chain recombines TRBV6-5 with TRBJ1-2; maybe TRBD1 (5 bases). Sequencing used FFPE invasive lung adenocarcinoma tissue. The CDR3 nucleotides read TGTGCCAGCAGCGGGACGGACTATGGCTACACCTTT. Translated, it gives CASSGTDYGYTF.